This TCR beta chain was profiled in a study of shared clonotypes between healthy human individuals. Study background: Three CD4 naive, three CD4 memory, two CD8 naive and one CD8 memory plate were used per donor.

Germline V gives CDR1 KGHSH, CDR2 LQKENI. V dropped 6 bases and J dropped 4; count of bases not matched to a gene: 6. CDR3 length: 15 residues. Those who donated, Caucasian adults without exception, all lived in Nashville, Tennessee. Produced via immunoSEQ multiplex PCR; TCRdb's table is partial and in-frame only. The table shows around 1.1 million clones, with roughly 77% occurring only once. The sequenced sample was memory CD4+ T cells from PBMCs. The subset denotes: CD45RA-negative fraction. The V and J genes are TRBV18 and TRBJ1-5; TRBD1 aligns across 10 bases. The origin of this receptor is a man younger than 35 in good health. Some clones in this sample may be carry-over from other donors' samples. In nucleotides, the CDR3 is TGTGCCAGCTCGTGGGACAGGGGAGGGAATCAGCCCCAGCATTTT. It is translated as CASSWDRGGNQPQHF.